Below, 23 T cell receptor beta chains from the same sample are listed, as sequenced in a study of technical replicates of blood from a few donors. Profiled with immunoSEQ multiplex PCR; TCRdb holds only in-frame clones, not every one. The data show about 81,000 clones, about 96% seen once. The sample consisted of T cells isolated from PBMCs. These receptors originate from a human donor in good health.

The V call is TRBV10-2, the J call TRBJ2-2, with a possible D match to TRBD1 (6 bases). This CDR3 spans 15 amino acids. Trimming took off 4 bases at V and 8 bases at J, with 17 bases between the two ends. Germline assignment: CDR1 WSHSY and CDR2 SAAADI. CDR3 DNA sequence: TGCGCCAGCAGTGTCAGCAGGGGCCCTAGGGGGGAGCTGTTTTTT. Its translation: CASSVSRGPRGELFF.

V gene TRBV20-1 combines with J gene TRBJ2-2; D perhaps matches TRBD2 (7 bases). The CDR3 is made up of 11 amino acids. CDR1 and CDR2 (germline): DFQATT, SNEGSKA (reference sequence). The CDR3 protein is CVGGATGELFF. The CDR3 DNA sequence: TGCGTAGGGGGGGCTACCGGGGAGCTGTTTTTT.

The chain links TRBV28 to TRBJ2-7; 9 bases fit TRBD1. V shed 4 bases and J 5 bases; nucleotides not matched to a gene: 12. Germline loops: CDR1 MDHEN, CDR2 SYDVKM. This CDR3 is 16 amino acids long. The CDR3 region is CASSSGLNRGLHEQYF. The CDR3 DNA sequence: TGTGCCAGCAGTTCGGGCCTGAACAGGGGGCTCCACGAGCAGTACTTC.

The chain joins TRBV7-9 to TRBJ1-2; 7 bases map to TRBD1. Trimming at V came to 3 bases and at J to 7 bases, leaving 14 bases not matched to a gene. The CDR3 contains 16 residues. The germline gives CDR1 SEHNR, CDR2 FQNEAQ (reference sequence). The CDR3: CASSFSFPVTGLGYTF. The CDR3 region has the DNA TGTGCCAGCAGCTTCAGCTTTCCTGTGACAGGGCTTGGCTACACCTTC.

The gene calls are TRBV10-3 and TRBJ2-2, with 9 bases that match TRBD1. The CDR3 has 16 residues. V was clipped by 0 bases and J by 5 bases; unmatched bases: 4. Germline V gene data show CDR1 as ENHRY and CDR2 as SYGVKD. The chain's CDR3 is CAISESRDRDTGELFF. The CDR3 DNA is TGTGCCATCAGTGAGTCCCGGGACAGGGATACCGGGGAGCTGTTTTTT.

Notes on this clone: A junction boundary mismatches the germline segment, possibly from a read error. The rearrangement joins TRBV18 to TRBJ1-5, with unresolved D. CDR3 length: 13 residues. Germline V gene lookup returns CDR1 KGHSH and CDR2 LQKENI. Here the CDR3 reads CASSPGSDQPQHF. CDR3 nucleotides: TGTGCCAGCTCACCGGGTAGCGATCAGCCCCAGCATTTT.

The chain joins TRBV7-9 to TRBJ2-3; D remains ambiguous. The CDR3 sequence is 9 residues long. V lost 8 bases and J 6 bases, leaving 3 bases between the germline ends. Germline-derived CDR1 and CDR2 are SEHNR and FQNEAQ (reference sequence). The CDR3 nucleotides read TGTGCCAGCGAGGATACGCAGTATTTT. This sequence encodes CASEDTQYF.

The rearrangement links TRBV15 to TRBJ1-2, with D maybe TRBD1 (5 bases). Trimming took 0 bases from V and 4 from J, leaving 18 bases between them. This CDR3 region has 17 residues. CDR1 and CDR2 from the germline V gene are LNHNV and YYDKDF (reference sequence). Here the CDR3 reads CATSREGAGYFSYGYTF. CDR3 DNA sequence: TGTGCCACCAGCAGAGAAGGGGCAGGGTACTTTTCCTATGGCTACACCTTC.

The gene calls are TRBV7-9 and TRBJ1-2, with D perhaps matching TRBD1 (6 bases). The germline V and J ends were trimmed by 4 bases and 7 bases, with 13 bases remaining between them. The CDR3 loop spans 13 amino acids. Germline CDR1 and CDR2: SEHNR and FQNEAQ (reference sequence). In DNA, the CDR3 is TGTGCCAGCAGCTCTTTCGCAGGGGCTGGCTACACCTTC. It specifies CASSSFAGAGYTF.

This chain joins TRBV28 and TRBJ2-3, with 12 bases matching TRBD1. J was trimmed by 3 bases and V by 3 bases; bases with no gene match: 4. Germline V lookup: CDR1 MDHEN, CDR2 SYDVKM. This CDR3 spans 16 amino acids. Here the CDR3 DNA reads TGTGCCAGCAGTTTTGGGACAGGGGGCCCGACAGATACGCAGTATTTT. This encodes CASSFGTGGPTDTQYF.

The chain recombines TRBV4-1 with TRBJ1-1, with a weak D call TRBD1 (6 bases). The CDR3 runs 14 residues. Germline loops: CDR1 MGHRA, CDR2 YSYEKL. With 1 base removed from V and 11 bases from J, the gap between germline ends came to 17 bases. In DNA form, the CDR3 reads TGCGCCAGCAGCCAAGTTCTATCTCGGACAGAGGCTTTCTTT. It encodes CASSQVLSRTEAFF.

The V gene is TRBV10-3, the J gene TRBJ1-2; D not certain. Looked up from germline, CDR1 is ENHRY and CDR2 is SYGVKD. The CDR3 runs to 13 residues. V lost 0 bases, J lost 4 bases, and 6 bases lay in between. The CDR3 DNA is TGTGCCATCAGTGAGTCGGAGATCTATGGCTACACCTTC. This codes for CAISESEIYGYTF.

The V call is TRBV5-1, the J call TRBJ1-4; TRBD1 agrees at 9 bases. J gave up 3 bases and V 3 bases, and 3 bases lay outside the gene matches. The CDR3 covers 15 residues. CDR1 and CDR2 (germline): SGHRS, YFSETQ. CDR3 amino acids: CASSSQGASNEKLFF. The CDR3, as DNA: TGCGCCAGCAGCTCACAGGGGGCCTCTAATGAAAAACTGTTTTTT.

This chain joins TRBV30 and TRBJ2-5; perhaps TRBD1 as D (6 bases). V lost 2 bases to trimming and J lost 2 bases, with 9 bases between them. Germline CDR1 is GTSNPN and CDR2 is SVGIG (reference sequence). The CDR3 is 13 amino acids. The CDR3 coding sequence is TGTGCCTGGAGTCGGCAGGGGCAAGAGACCCAGTACTTC. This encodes CAWSRQGQETQYF. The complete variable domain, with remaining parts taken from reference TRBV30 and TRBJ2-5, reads SQTIHQWPATLVQPVGSPLSLECTVEGTSNPNLYWYRQAAGRGLQLLFYSVGIGQISSEVPQNLSASRPQDRQFILSSKKLLLSDSGFYLCAWSRQGQETQYFGPGTRLLVL.

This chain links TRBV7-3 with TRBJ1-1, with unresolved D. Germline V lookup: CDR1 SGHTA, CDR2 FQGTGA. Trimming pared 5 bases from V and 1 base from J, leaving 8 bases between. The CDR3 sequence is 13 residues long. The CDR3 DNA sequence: TGTGCCAGCAGCCTAGACCAGAACACTGAAGCTTTCTTT. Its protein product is CASSLDQNTEAFF. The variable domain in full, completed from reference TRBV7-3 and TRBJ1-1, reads GAGVSQTPSNKVTEKGKYVELRCDPISGHTALYWYRQSLGQGPEFLIYFQGTGAADDSGLPNDRFFAVRPEGSVSTLKIQRTERGDSAVYLCASSLDQNTEAFFGQGTRLTVV.

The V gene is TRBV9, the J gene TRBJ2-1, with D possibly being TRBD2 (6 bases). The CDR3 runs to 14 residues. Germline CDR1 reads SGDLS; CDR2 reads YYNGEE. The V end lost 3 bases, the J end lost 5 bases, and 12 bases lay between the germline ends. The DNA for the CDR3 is TGTGCCAGCAGCGCCCGGACTACCAACAATGAGCAGTTCTTC. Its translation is CASSARTTNNEQFF.

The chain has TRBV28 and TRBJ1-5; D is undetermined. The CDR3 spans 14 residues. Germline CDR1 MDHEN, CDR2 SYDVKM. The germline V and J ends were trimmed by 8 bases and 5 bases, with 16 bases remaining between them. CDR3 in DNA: TGTGCCAGCCATTTAGGCAGGATCCATCAGCCCCAGCATTTT. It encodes CASHLGRIHQPQHF.

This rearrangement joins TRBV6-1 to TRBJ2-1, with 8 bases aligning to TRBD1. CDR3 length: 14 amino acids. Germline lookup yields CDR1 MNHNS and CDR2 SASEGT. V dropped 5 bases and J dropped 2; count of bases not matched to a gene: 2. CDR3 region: CASSSGGPYNEQFF. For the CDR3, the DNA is TGTGCCAGCAGTTCAGGGGGCCCCTACAATGAGCAGTTCTTC.

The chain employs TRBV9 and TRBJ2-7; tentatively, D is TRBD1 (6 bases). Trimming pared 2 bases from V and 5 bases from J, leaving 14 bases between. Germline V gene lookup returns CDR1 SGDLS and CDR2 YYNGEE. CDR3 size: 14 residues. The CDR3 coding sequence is TGTGCCAGCAGCGTGTCTCCAAGGACAGACGAGCAGTACTTC. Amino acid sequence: CASSVSPRTDEQYF.

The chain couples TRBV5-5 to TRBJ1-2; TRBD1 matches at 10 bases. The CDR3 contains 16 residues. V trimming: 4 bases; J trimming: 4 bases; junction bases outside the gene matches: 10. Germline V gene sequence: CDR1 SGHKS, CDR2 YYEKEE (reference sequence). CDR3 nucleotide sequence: TGTGCCAGCAGCGATTTGACAGGGGGCTCTTCCTATGGCTACACCTTC. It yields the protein CASSDLTGGSSYGYTF.

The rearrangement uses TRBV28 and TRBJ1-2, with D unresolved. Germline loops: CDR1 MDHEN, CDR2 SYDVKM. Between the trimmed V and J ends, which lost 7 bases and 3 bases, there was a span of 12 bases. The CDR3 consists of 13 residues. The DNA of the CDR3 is TGTGCCAGCATTGCCAGTGAGGACTATGGCTACACCTTC. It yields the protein CASIASEDYGYTF.

The CDR3 here is CSGQGASYNEQFF. For the CDR3, the DNA is TGCAGCGGGCAAGGGGCTTCCTACAATGAGCAGTTCTTC. This chain connects TRBV29-1 to TRBJ2-1, with D possibly matching TRBD1 (5 bases). Looked up from germline, CDR1 is SQVTM and CDR2 is ANQGSEA. The CDR3 spans 13 residues. V was shortened by 7 bases and J by 1 base, with 11 bases between the two germline ends.

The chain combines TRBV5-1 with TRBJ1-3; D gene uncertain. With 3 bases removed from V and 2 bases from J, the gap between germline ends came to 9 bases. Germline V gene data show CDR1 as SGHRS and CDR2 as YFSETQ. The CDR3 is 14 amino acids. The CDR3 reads CASSSGIAGNTIYF. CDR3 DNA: TGCGCCAGCAGCTCGGGGATTGCTGGAAACACCATATATTTT. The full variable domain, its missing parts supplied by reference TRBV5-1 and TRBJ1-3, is KAGVTQTPRYLIKTRGQQVTLSCSPISGHRSVSWYQQTPGQGLQFLFEYFSETQRNKGNFPGRFSGRQFSNSRSEMNVSTLELGDSALYLCASSSGIAGNTIYFGEGSWLTVV.